This T cell receptor beta chain emerged from a study of control samples from healthy donors and cancer patients (dated by TCRdb to the early 2020s). The cysteine opens and the phenylalanine closes a CDR3 of 18 amino acids. Only the CDR3 DNA stays, 54 bases, in frame from base 1. The germline V gene specifies LGHNA as CDR1 and YSLEER as CDR2. Germline trimming amounts to 1 base on V and 0 bases on J, with 10 as the count of junction bases outside the gene matches. This clone is a singleton in its sample. Its antigen is not yet known. No base quality information exists; no much larger clone differs at one position. Libraries were constructed by the immunoSEQ multiplex PCR assay. The clones in this table, taken by TCRdb from immuneACCESS, are in-frame only. Not every clone is retained; where verified, under half of the shortfall comes from an unresolved V gene, and the cause of the rest is unknown. This sample comprises some 120,000 clones, approximately 94% of them detected only once. 1.5% to 2% of the sample is taken by the ten largest.

Sequencing was carried out using PBMCs. Recombination joined TRBV4-3 with TRBJ2-5, and 8 junction bases match TRBD2. This TCR derives from a man aged 45-65 years with head and neck cancer. The CDR3 in this case is CASSQVWRGAGYQETQYF. The DNA is as follows: TGCGCCAGCAGCCAAGTGTGGCGGGGGGCCGGGTACCAAGAGACCCAGTACTTC.